One sample yielded the 20 T cell receptor beta chains listed below, sequenced in a study of T cell changes during pregnancy in multiple sclerosis. The method was immunoSEQ multiplex PCR; TCRdb's version includes in-frame clones alone and lacks a portion of them. The sample lists some 80,000 clones, 80% to 95% occurring once. Source: peripheral blood, taken in the first trimester of pregnancy. Receptors were obtained from a female donor with multiple sclerosis, enrolled in a pregnancy study.

V usage is TRBV28 and J usage is TRBJ1-1; TRBD1 aligns across 8 bases. From germline, CDR1 is MDHEN and CDR2 SYDVKM. V shed 6 bases and J 5 bases; nucleotides not matched to a gene: 11. CDR3 size: 15 residues. The CDR3 nucleotides are TGTGCCAGCAGACCCGGACAGGGAGAATCGACTGAAGCTTTCTTT. As protein: CASRPGQGESTEAFF.

The DNA for the CDR3 is TGTGCCAGCAGCGGGCGTTGGGACAGGGTCTACAATGAGCAGTTCTTC. As protein: CASSGRWDRVYNEQFF. The V call is TRBV2, the J call TRBJ2-1, with TRBD1 matching over 9 bases. J gave up 3 bases and V 6 bases, and 9 bases lay outside the gene matches. The CDR3 is made up of 16 amino acids. CDR1 SNHLY and CDR2 FYNNEI come from the germline V gene.

The chain combines TRBV27 with TRBJ2-5; D is unclear. Trimming removed 1 base from V and 1 base from J, with 19 bases in between. The CDR3 spans 18 residues. Germline V gene lookup returns CDR1 MNHEY and CDR2 SMNVEV (reference sequence). CDR3 loop: CASSLFAVGASIQETQYF. The CDR3 DNA reads TGTGCCAGCAGTTTATTCGCGGTGGGTGCATCTATCCAAGAGACCCAGTACTTC.

The rearrangement uses TRBV28 and TRBJ2-3; 10 bases line up with TRBD1. The V segment lost 6 bases and the J segment 8 bases; nucleotides outside the gene matches: 5. The germline V gene has CDR1 MDHEN and CDR2 SYDVKM. The CDR3 sequence is 13 residues long. CDR3 amino acids: CASRGQGRGTQYF. DNA for the CDR3: TGTGCCAGCAGGGGACAGGGGAGAGGTACGCAGTATTTT.

V gene TRBV28 combines with J gene TRBJ2-1, with a tentative D call TRBD1 (6 bases). This CDR3 contains 13 residues. Trimming took 3 bases from V and 8 from J, leaving 11 bases between them. Per germline, CDR1 MDHEN and CDR2 SYDVKM. CDR3 in DNA: TGTGCCAGCAGTTTCTACAGGGACGATGAGCAGTTCTTC. Translating gives CASSFYRDDEQFF.

The V and J genes are TRBV5-1 and TRBJ2-3; TRBD1 agrees at 9 bases. The CDR3 runs to 12 residues. V lost 4 bases and J lost 9; bases outside the gene matches: 3. Germline V gives CDR1 SGHRS, CDR2 YFSETQ. In DNA form, the CDR3 reads TGCGCCAGCAGCCCGGGACAGGGAACGCAGTATTTT. As protein: CASSPGQGTQYF.

The V call is TRBV5-5, the J call TRBJ2-5, with TRBD2 matching 8 bases. V was pared by 3 bases and J by 5 bases, with 18 bases of the junction left unmatched. There are 18 residues in the CDR3. In germline, CDR1 is SGHKS, CDR2 YYEKEE (reference sequence). CDR3: CASSSPGAGGSSGETQYF. In DNA, the CDR3 is TGTGCCAGCAGCTCTCCAGGGGCGGGGGGCTCCTCGGGTGAGACCCAGTACTTC. The variable domain in full, completed from reference TRBV5-5 and TRBJ2-5, reads DAGVTQSPTHLIKTRGQQVTLRCSPISGHKSVSWYQQVLGQGPQFIFQYYEKEERGRGNFPDRFSARQFPNYSSELNVNALLLGDSALYLCASSSPGAGGSSGETQYFGPGTRLLVL.

This chain links TRBV29-1 with TRBJ1-1, with D possibly being TRBD1 (6 bases). Trimming shortened V by 6 bases and J by 3 bases, and 20 bases separated the two germline ends. In germline, CDR1 is SQVTM, CDR2 ANQGSEA. The CDR3 has 15 residues. The CDR3 DNA sequence: TGCAGCGTCCAAGGGGGACACGGGGTAGACACTGAAGCTTTCTTT. It yields the protein CSVQGGHGVDTEAFF.

This clone appeared once. The gene calls are TRBV7-7 and TRBJ2-5; possibly TRBD2 for D (5 bases). V was shortened by 8 bases and J by 0 bases, with 16 bases between the two germline ends. The CDR3 is 15 residues long. Germline V CDR1 and CDR2: SSHAT, FNYEAQ (reference sequence). The CDR3 DNA sequence: TGTGCCAGCGCGGTGGGGAGACTTGACCAAGAGACCCAGTACTTC. Translation: CASAVGRLDQETQYF.

The J gene is TRBJ2-7, the V gene TRBV6-1; 8 bases fit TRBD2. From germline, CDR1 is MNHNS and CDR2 SASEGT. V lost 7 bases to trimming and J lost 7 bases; unmatched junction nucleotides: 6. This CDR3 is built from 12 residues. The CDR3 protein is CASTETSVEQYF. CDR3 bases: TGTGCCAGCACCGAGACTAGCGTAGAGCAGTACTTC.

V and J are TRBV7-9 and TRBJ2-7; D gene ambiguous. CDR3 length equals 14 residues. Germline CDR1 SEHNR, CDR2 FQNEAQ (reference sequence). V lost 5 bases to trimming and J lost 2 bases, with 13 bases between them. The CDR3: CASSPSVATYEQYF. The CDR3 DNA follows: TGTGCCAGCAGCCCCTCAGTGGCCACCTACGAGCAGTACTTC.

The genes are TRBV9 and TRBJ2-3; 10 nucleotides agree with TRBD1. The CDR3 contains 16 residues. Germline loops: CDR1 SGDLS, CDR2 YYNGEE. The V and J ends lost 4 bases and 4 bases, in that order; junction bases with no gene match: 9. The CDR3 spells CASSPRDRGGADTQYF. The CDR3 DNA follows: TGTGCCAGCAGCCCCCGGGACAGGGGAGGTGCAGATACGCAGTATTTT.

This sequence joins TRBV7-6 and TRBJ1-6; a possible D gene is TRBD1 (5 bases). Deletions cut 3 bases from V and 0 bases from J, with 6 bases between. CDR1 and CDR2 from the germline V gene are SGHVS and FNYEAQ. The CDR3 runs to 15 residues. The CDR3 here is CASSLDTSYNSPLHF. CDR3 sequence (DNA): TGTGCCAGCAGCTTGGACACCTCCTATAATTCACCCCTCCACTTT.

The chain couples TRBV7-9 to TRBJ1-4; D ambiguous. Trimming left V 5 bases short and J 8 bases short, with 15 bases between. CDR3 length: 14 amino acids. Germline assignment: CDR1 SEHNR and CDR2 FQNEAQ (reference sequence). The DNA for the CDR3 is TGTGCCAGCAGCACTAGGTGGACGAACGAAAAACTGTTTTTT. This encodes CASSTRWTNEKLFF.

This clone was observed a single time. The rearrangement uses TRBV19 and TRBJ2-7; D ambiguous. Trimming removed 7 bases at V and 5 bases at J, with 18 bases between. CDR3 size: 14 residues. Germline CDR1 LNHDA, CDR2 SQIVND (reference sequence). CDR3 region: CASKAAATRNEQYF. CDR3 sequence (DNA): TGTGCCAGTAAGGCGGCCGCCACGAGGAACGAGCAGTACTTC. Full variable domain (rest looked up from reference TRBV19 and TRBJ2-7): DGGITQSPKYLFRKEGQNVTLSCEQNLNHDAMYWYRQDPGQGLRLIYYSQIVNDFQKGDIAEGYSVSREKKESFPLTVTSAQKNPTAFYLCASKAAATRNEQYFGPGTRLTVT.

The CDR3: CASYGQGWSEQYF. CDR3 nucleotides: TGTGCCAGCTATGGGCAAGGCTGGTCCGAGCAGTACTTC. The gene calls are TRBV28 and TRBJ2-7; D gene uncertain. The CDR3 is 13 amino acids. Germline-derived CDR1 and CDR2 are MDHEN and SYDVKM. V was cut by 8 bases and J by 6 bases, with 17 bases left in between.

In DNA, the CDR3 is TGTGCCAGCAGTTACTCGTGGGGCCCATACGAGCAGTACTTC. Its protein is CASSYSWGPYEQYF. The chain uses TRBV6-6 and TRBJ2-7; maybe TRBD1 (5 bases). CDR3 size: 14 residues. CDR1 and CDR2 from the germline V gene are MNHNY and SVGAGI (reference sequence). V was pared by 0 bases and J by 4 bases, with 10 bases between.

This clone was recorded only once. The chain couples TRBV19 to TRBJ2-1; 9 nucleotides line up with TRBD2. This CDR3 comprises 13 residues. From germline, CDR1 is LNHDA and CDR2 SQIVND (reference sequence). Trimming removed 4 bases from V and 10 bases from J; junction bases left unmatched: 5. The CDR3 loop reads CASSSGGGIEQFF. The CDR3 nucleotides are TGTGCCAGTAGTAGCGGGGGGGGAATCGAGCAGTTCTTC.

The rearrangement links TRBV5-1 to TRBJ2-2; D not resolved. The CDR3 covers 11 residues. The ends were cut back, 0 bases at V and 8 bases at J, with 2 bases in the middle. CDR1 is SGHRS, CDR2 YFSETQ, per germline. Written as DNA, the CDR3 is TGCGCCAGCAGCTTGGCTGGGGAGCTGTTTTTT. Amino acids: CASSLAGELFF.

V gene TRBV29-1 combines with J gene TRBJ1-2; D perhaps matches TRBD1 (5 bases). The CDR3 has 16 residues. Germline values: CDR1 SQVTM, CDR2 ANQGSEA. Trimming cost V 6 bases and J 3 bases, with 23 bases left between them. In nucleotides, the CDR3 is TGCAGCGTGGGGGATTTGGGACTGGGGAGTGACTATGGCTACACCTTC. The encoded protein is CSVGDLGLGSDYGYTF.